The 28 T cell receptor beta chains below were found in one sample sequenced in a study of cytomegalovirus exposure and HLA in healthy donors. The PCR contained 60 Vbeta and 13 Jbeta primers. The protocol was immunoSEQ multiplex PCR, while the TCRdb copy is restricted to in-frame clones and leaves out a portion. The sample carries tens of thousands of clones, roughly 80% recorded once. What was sequenced was PBMCs. The receptors shown here come from a woman aged 40 to 50 in good health and CMV-seropositive.

A few counts support this clone. The J gene is TRBJ2-1, the V gene TRBV10-1; 8 bases are shared with TRBD1. V was pared by 6 bases and J by 0 bases, with 4 bases of the junction left unmatched. Germline V gives CDR1 WNHNN, CDR2 SYGVQD (reference sequence). The CDR3 consists of 15 residues. Here the CDR3 reads CASSGQGLSYNEQFF. The CDR3 coding sequence is TGCGCCAGCAGCGGACAGGGACTCTCCTACAATGAGCAGTTCTTC.

This clone has a single count. DNA of the CDR3: TGTGCCAGCAGCCCCGGGACAGGGGTCTACAATGAGCAGTTCTTC. The encoded protein is CASSPGTGVYNEQFF. The V gene is TRBV7-9, the J gene TRBJ2-1; TRBD1 matches 10 bases. This CDR3 is built from 15 residues. V gave up 5 bases and J gave up 3 bases; unmatched junction bases: 4. The germline CDR1 and CDR2 sequences are SEHNR and FQNEAQ (reference sequence).

The chain couples TRBV5-8 to TRBJ2-2; 8 positions agree with TRBD1. The CDR3 is 15 amino acids. V gave up 6 bases and J gave up 3 bases; unmatched junction bases: 7. Per the germline V gene, CDR1 is SGHTS and CDR2 is YDEGEE. The CDR3 DNA follows: TGTGCCAGCACTCCCAGGGGGCTGGACACCGGGGAGCTGTTTTTT. Its protein is CASTPRGLDTGELFF.

The chain recombines TRBV5-1 with TRBJ2-2, with D maybe TRBD1 (5 bases). The V and J ends lost 3 bases and 0 bases respectively, with 9 bases between them. Germline values: CDR1 SGHRS, CDR2 YFSETQ. The CDR3 covers 15 residues. The CDR3: CASSSDNTNTGELFF. The CDR3 coding sequence is TGCGCCAGCAGCTCGGACAACACGAACACCGGGGAGCTGTTTTTT.

V and J are TRBV27 and TRBJ2-1; TRBD2 aligns across 9 bases. This CDR3 contains 15 residues. V was pared by 2 bases and J by 7 bases, with 6 bases of the junction left unmatched. The V gene's germline CDR1 is MNHEY and CDR2 SMNVEV (reference sequence). The CDR3 here is CASSLAGTSTNEQFF. CDR3 nucleotide sequence: TGTGCCAGCAGTTTAGCCGGGACTAGCACTAATGAGCAGTTCTTC.

V is TRBV30 and J is TRBJ2-7; the D gene is possibly TRBD2 (6 bases). CDR1 and CDR2 from the germline V gene are GTSNPN and SVGIG (reference sequence). This CDR3 has 15 residues. Trimming took 0 bases from V and 2 from J, leaving 14 bases between them. This CDR3 is CAWSVGGTGTYEQYF. The CDR3 region has the DNA TGTGCCTGGAGTGTGGGGGGTACGGGCACCTACGAGCAGTACTTC.

Turning to this clone: This specimen includes other DNA sequences encoding the same CDR3. J is TRBJ1-2 and V is TRBV5-6; TRBD1 agrees at 7 bases. The CDR3 has 15 residues. The V segment lost 2 bases and the J segment 4 bases; nucleotides outside the gene matches: 8. Germline CDR1 and CDR2: SGHDT and YYEEEE. Here the CDR3 reads CASSLAGQEAYGYTF. DNA for the CDR3: TGTGCCAGCAGCTTAGCTGGACAGGAGGCCTATGGCTACACCTTC. The full variable domain, its missing parts supplied by reference TRBV5-6 and TRBJ1-2, is DAGVTQSPTHLIKTRGQQVTLRCSPKSGHDTVSWYQQALGQGPQFIFQYYEEEERQRGNFPDRFSGHQFPNYSSELNVNALLLGDSALYLCASSLAGQEAYGYTFGSGTRLTVV.

This rearrangement joins TRBV19 to TRBJ2-2, with TRBD2 matching 8 bases. Trimming took 2 bases from V and 7 from J; bases not matched to a gene: 12. Per the germline V gene, CDR1 is LNHDA and CDR2 is SQIVND (reference sequence). The CDR3 is made up of 17 amino acids. The CDR3 DNA reads as TGTGCCAGTAGTATACGGAACAGCGGGGGTTTTGTCGGGGAGCTGTTTTTT. Translating gives CASSIRNSGGFVGELFF.

This sequence joins TRBV9 and TRBJ1-1, with 8 bases identical to TRBD1. The CDR3 is 14 amino acids. Per germline, CDR1 SGDLS and CDR2 YYNGEE. V was clipped by 4 bases and J by 4 bases; unmatched bases: 6. The CDR3 loop reads CASSSDRVSTEAFF. The CDR3, as DNA: TGTGCCAGCAGCTCGGACAGGGTGAGCACTGAAGCTTTCTTT.

This chain connects TRBV6-5 to TRBJ1-1, with 8 positions matching TRBD1. Germline lookup yields CDR1 MNHEY and CDR2 SVGAGI. The CDR3 consists of 15 residues. V shed 5 bases, J shed 3 bases, and the junction held 8 bases outside the gene matches. The CDR3 here is CASSRGGQGYTEAFF. CDR3 in DNA: TGTGCCAGCAGTCGAGGCGGACAGGGCTACACTGAAGCTTTCTTT.

The V gene is TRBV10-2, the J gene TRBJ2-1, with D perhaps matching TRBD2 (5 bases). The CDR3 runs 16 residues. Germline CDR1 WSHSY, CDR2 SAAADI. Trimming took off 1 base at V and 2 bases at J, with 12 bases between the two ends. CDR3 bases: TGCGCCAGCAGTGAGTTCGCGGGCCCTACCTACAATGAGCAGTTCTTC. Translated: CASSEFAGPTYNEQFF.

The chain has TRBV4-1 and TRBJ1-1; D unclear. V lost 0 bases and J 3 bases, leaving 8 bases between the germline ends. Germline CDR1 reads MGHRA; CDR2 reads YSYEKL. CDR3 length equals 14 residues. As DNA, the CDR3 is TGCGCCAGCAGCCAAGAATACGGGGACACTGAAGCTTTCTTT. Protein sequence: CASSQEYGDTEAFF.

There are a few counts of this clone. The J gene is TRBJ1-1, the V gene TRBV6-6; TRBD1 matches at 9 bases. The CDR3 extends over 13 amino acids. V shed 10 bases and J 4 bases; nucleotides not matched to a gene: 7. The V gene's germline CDR1 is MNHNY and CDR2 SVGAGI (reference sequence). CDR3 coding DNA: TGTGCCACCGACAGGGGGGCAGGCACTGAAGCTTTCTTT. Translated, it gives CATDRGAGTEAFF.

On this clone itself: A junction end diverges from the germline sequence, so it may reflect a read error. This chain joins TRBV7-9 and TRBJ1-1, with 8 bases fitting TRBD1. The CDR3 length is 15 residues. Looked up from germline, CDR1 is SEHNR and CDR2 is FQNEAQ (reference sequence). Here the CDR3 reads CSSRGQGAMNTEAFF. The CDR3 DNA sequence: TGTTCCAGCAGGGGCCAGGGGGCTATGAACACTGAAGCTTTCTTT.

V and J are TRBV5-6 and TRBJ1-2, with 8 bases matching TRBD1. The CDR3 runs 15 residues. J was trimmed by 5 bases and V by 4 bases; bases with no gene match: 10. Germline assignment: CDR1 SGHDT and CDR2 YYEEEE. Here the CDR3 reads CASSPTDRDTYGYTF. The CDR3 DNA is TGTGCCAGCAGCCCAACGGACAGGGACACTTATGGCTACACCTTC.

CDR3 region: CASSDSSGGMNEQFF. CDR3 nucleotide sequence: TGCGCCAGCAGTGACTCTAGCGGGGGGATGAATGAGCAGTTCTTC. The J gene is TRBJ2-1, the V gene TRBV10-1; 11 bases map to TRBD2. V trimming: 3 bases; J trimming: 7 bases; junction bases outside the gene matches: 5. CDR1 is WNHNN and CDR2 is SYGVQD in the germline V gene (reference sequence). This CDR3 has 15 amino acids.

J is TRBJ1-1 and V is TRBV5-1; 8 bases align to TRBD1. The CDR3 runs to 14 residues. V was clipped by 4 bases and J by 5 bases; unmatched bases: 7. Germline-derived CDR1 and CDR2 are SGHRS and YFSETQ. The CDR3 DNA follows: TGCGCCAGCAGCGCAGGGGGCGCGGGTACTGAAGCTTTCTTT. Translating it yields CASSAGGAGTEAFF. The whole variable domain, remainder taken from reference TRBV5-1 and TRBJ1-1, is KAGVTQTPRYLIKTRGQQVTLSCSPISGHRSVSWYQQTPGQGLQFLFEYFSETQRNKGNFPGRFSGRQFSNSRSEMNVSTLELGDSALYLCASSAGGAGTEAFFGQGTRLTVV.

V and J are TRBV18 and TRBJ2-7, with D perhaps matching TRBD1 (6 bases). The V gene's germline CDR1 is KGHSH and CDR2 LQKENI. The CDR3 runs to 13 residues. V was clipped by 4 bases and J by 1 base, with 8 bases between them. CDR3 sequence (DNA): TGTGCCAGCTCACACAGGGATTCCTACGAGCAGTACTTC. Its translation is CASSHRDSYEQYF.

The V gene is TRBV11-2, the J gene TRBJ1-2; D ambiguous. The CDR3 consists of 14 residues. Looked up from germline, CDR1 is SGHAT and CDR2 is FQNNGV. V gave up 6 bases and J gave up 7 bases, with 18 bases separating them. The CDR3 spells CASRGGPSLGGYTF. The CDR3 DNA sequence: TGTGCCAGCAGGGGAGGACCGAGCCTGGGTGGCTACACCTTC.

The rearrangement joins TRBV19 to TRBJ2-1; D is perhaps TRBD1 (6 bases). The germline V gene has CDR1 LNHDA and CDR2 SQIVND (reference sequence). V lost 5 bases to trimming and J lost 8 bases, with 13 bases between them. The CDR3 contains 13 residues. The CDR3 coding sequence is TGTGCCAGTAGTTCTGGGGGCCTGGATGAGCAGTTCTTC. It is translated as CASSSGGLDEQFF.

J is TRBJ2-5 and V is TRBV5-4, with 8 bases that match TRBD2. The length of the CDR3 is 15 residues. Germline V CDR1 and CDR2: SGHNT, YYREEE (reference sequence). V shed 1 base and J 3 bases; nucleotides not matched to a gene: 5. The CDR3 protein is CASSLRGGGKETQYF. DNA of the CDR3: TGTGCCAGCAGCTTGAGGGGCGGGGGGAAAGAGACCCAGTACTTC.

The V call is TRBV5-4, the J call TRBJ2-7; D is perhaps TRBD2 (5 bases). V lost 1 base and J lost 4, with 9 bases in between. The CDR3 sequence is 13 residues long. CDR1 is SGHNT and CDR2 is YYREEE in the germline V gene (reference sequence). The CDR3 loop is CASSLYGVYEQYF. The DNA of the CDR3 is TGTGCCAGCAGCTTGTACGGGGTGTACGAGCAGTACTTC.

This clone has only a few counts. V is TRBV2 and J is TRBJ2-7, with a possible D match to TRBD2 (5 bases). V lost 3 bases and J 3 bases, leaving 12 bases between the germline ends. From germline, CDR1 is SNHLY and CDR2 FYNNEI. There are 14 residues in the CDR3. The CDR3 DNA is TGTGCCAGCAGTGAGCGGGTCAGGAGCTACGAGCAGTACTTC. Amino acid sequence: CASSERVRSYEQYF.

V is TRBV9 and J is TRBJ2-1, with TRBD2 identical over 10 bases. The CDR3 loop spans 15 amino acids. Per germline, CDR1 SGDLS and CDR2 YYNGEE. V lost 0 bases and J lost 4; bases outside the gene matches: 1. The CDR3 is CASSVVAGGYNEQFF. In nucleotides, the CDR3 is TGTGCCAGCAGCGTAGTAGCGGGGGGTTACAATGAGCAGTTCTTC.

The chain recombines TRBV28 with TRBJ1-1; D is possibly TRBD1 (5 bases). The V gene lost 2 bases and the J gene lost 4 bases, with 8 bases spanning the gap. The CDR3 contains 13 residues. Looked up from germline, CDR1 is MDHEN and CDR2 is SYDVKM. CDR3 DNA: TGTGCCAGCAGTTTACCAGGGTCCACTGAAGCTTTCTTT. It specifies CASSLPGSTEAFF. Supplemented by reference TRBV28 and TRBJ1-1, the full variable domain reads DVKVTQSSRYLVKRTGEKVFLECVQDMDHENMFWYRQDPGLGLRLIYFSYDVKMKEKGDIPEGYSVSREKKERFSLILESASTNQTSMYLCASSLPGSTEAFFGQGTRLTVV.

This clone was observed a few times. The chain uses TRBV4-1 and TRBJ2-5; TRBD1 matches at 7 bases. CDR1 and CDR2 from the germline V gene are MGHRA and YSYEKL. Unmatched junction bases numbered 2, after V lost 3 bases and J lost 1 base. The CDR3 is made up of 14 amino acids. CDR3 coding DNA: TGCGCCAGCAGCCACGGGACAGCCCAAGAGACCCAGTACTTC. Amino acids: CASSHGTAQETQYF.

The V gene is TRBV5-1, the J gene TRBJ2-4; TRBD2 aligns across 7 bases. V was clipped by 9 bases and J by 2 bases; unmatched bases: 8. The germline gives CDR1 SGHRS, CDR2 YFSETQ. The length of the CDR3 is 14 residues. The CDR3 region has the DNA TGCGCCATCCTACAGCGGGGATCCAAAAACATTCAGTACTTC. Protein sequence: CAILQRGSKNIQYF. The full variable domain, rest sourced from reference TRBV5-1 and TRBJ2-4, is KAGVTQTPRYLIKTRGQQVTLSCSPISGHRSVSWYQQTPGQGLQFLFEYFSETQRNKGNFPGRFSGRQFSNSRSEMNVSTLELGDSALYLCAILQRGSKNIQYFGAGTRLSVL.

To note about this clone: Other DNA sequences of this sample code for an identical CDR3. The chain combines TRBV6-1 with TRBJ2-5; TRBD2 is a possible D gene (5 bases). Germline loops: CDR1 MNHNS, CDR2 SASEGT. V dropped 3 bases and J dropped 2 bases, with 13 bases sitting between them. This CDR3 region has 15 residues. The CDR3 reads CASSDLWTQQETQYF. Written as DNA, the CDR3 is TGTGCCAGCAGTGATCTCTGGACTCAGCAAGAGACCCAGTACTTC.